Below are 17 T cell receptor beta chains sequenced from a single sample in a study of cytomegalovirus exposure and HLA in healthy donors. The PCR contained 60 Vbeta and 13 Jbeta primers. Only in-frame clones appear in the TCRdb table, and some are missing; sequencing was by immunoSEQ multiplex PCR. The listing contains roughly 84,000 clones. The specimen sequenced was PBMCs. All receptors derive from a man in his fifties in good health and CMV-seronegative.

The chain recombines TRBV11-2 with TRBJ1-1; D is undetermined. Germline V gene lookup returns CDR1 SGHAT and CDR2 FQNNGV. The V gene lost 2 bases and the J gene lost 1 base, with 14 bases spanning the gap. This CDR3 contains 16 residues. CDR3 region: CASSLLTGVKNTEAFF. The CDR3 region has the DNA TGTGCCAGCAGCTTACTGACCGGGGTCAAGAACACTGAAGCTTTCTTT. The whole variable domain, filled in from reference TRBV11-2 and TRBJ1-1, reads EAGVAQSPRYKIIEKRQSVAFWCNPISGHATLYWYQQILGQGPKLLIQFQNNGVVDDSQLPKDRFSAERLKGVDSTLKIQPAKLEDSAVYLCASSLLTGVKNTEAFFGQGTRLTVV.

The chain recombines TRBV19 with TRBJ2-2, with 8 positions matching TRBD1. CDR3 length: 16 amino acids. Germline lookup yields CDR1 LNHDA and CDR2 SQIVND (reference sequence). The trim removed 1 base at V and 7 bases at J, leaving 8 bases unmatched. DNA of the CDR3: TGTGCCAGTAGTATAGCGCAGGACAGGGACATCGGGGAGCTGTTTTTT. It translates to CASSIAQDRDIGELFF.

The V call is TRBV6-4, the J call TRBJ1-4, with D hard to call. This CDR3 is 17 amino acids long. Trimming took 6 bases from V and 5 from J, leaving 22 bases between them. The V gene's germline CDR1 is MRHNA and CDR2 SNTAGT. The DNA for the CDR3 is TGTGCCAGCAGAGAGGGTCTGTCGGTGGCGGGGAATGAAAAACTGTTTTTT. Amino acid sequence: CASREGLSVAGNEKLFF.

For this clone: The junction differs from germline at one of its ends, possibly a read error. The chain employs TRBV28 and TRBJ1-2, with TRBD1 as a possible D gene (6 bases). The CDR3 consists of 16 residues. CDR1 MDHEN and CDR2 SYDVKM come from the germline V gene. CDR3 DNA: TGTGTCAGCCGTGTAGGTGGAGGGGGGGCCTTGAATGGCTACACCTTC. Protein product: CVSRVGGGGALNGYTF.

J is TRBJ1-4 and V is TRBV10-1, with 11 positions matching TRBD1. Unmatched junction bases numbered 4, after V lost 5 bases and J lost 8 bases. Looked up from germline, CDR1 is WNHNN and CDR2 is SYGVQD (reference sequence). The CDR3 is 14 residues long. The CDR3 DNA reads as TGCGCCAGCAGTCCAGGACAGGGGGCCGAAAAACTGTTTTTT. It codes for CASSPGQGAEKLFF.

The CDR3 loop reads CASSTLPGVNTEAFF. CDR3 nucleotide sequence: TGTGCCAGTAGTACCTTACCAGGGGTCAACACTGAAGCTTTCTTT. This chain links TRBV19 with TRBJ1-1, with TRBD1 as a possible D gene (6 bases). This CDR3 spans 15 amino acids. Trimming shortened V by 4 bases and J by 2 bases, and 14 bases separated the two germline ends. Per germline, CDR1 LNHDA and CDR2 SQIVND (reference sequence).

The rearrangement uses TRBV7-2 and TRBJ1-3, with unresolved D. CDR1 is SGHTA, CDR2 FQGNSA, per germline. This CDR3 contains 13 residues. The germline V and J ends were trimmed by 6 bases and 8 bases, with 14 bases remaining between them. The CDR3 loop is CASSSEGGHTIYF. CDR3 in DNA: TGTGCCAGCAGTTCCGAGGGAGGGCACACCATATATTTT. The full variable domain, with the rest looked up from reference TRBV7-2 and TRBJ1-3, is GAGVSQSPSNKVTEKGKDVELRCDPISGHTALYWYRQSLGQGLEFLIYFQGNSAPDKSGLPSDRFSAERTGGSVSTLTIQRTQQEDSAVYLCASSSEGGHTIYFGEGSWLTVV.

The CDR3 sequence: CASSLTGNTGELFF. The CDR3 DNA reads TGTGCCAGCAGCTTAACAGGGAACACCGGGGAGCTGTTTTTT. The genes are TRBV7-2 and TRBJ2-2; a weak D match, TRBD1 (5 bases). Trimming shortened V by 2 bases and J by 1 base, and 5 bases separated the two germline ends. Germline CDR1 SGHTA, CDR2 FQGNSA. This CDR3 comprises 14 residues.

CDR3 amino acids: CASSQGRTGQPQHF. The CDR3 DNA is TGTGCCAGCAGCCAAGGGCGTACAGGTCAGCCCCAGCATTTT. The chain uses TRBV4-2 and TRBJ1-5; maybe TRBD1 (5 bases). This CDR3 spans 14 amino acids. V lost 1 base and J lost 6, with 10 bases in between. CDR1 LGHNA and CDR2 YNFKEQ come from the germline V gene.

The gene calls are TRBV18 and TRBJ2-2, with 11 nucleotides matching TRBD2. Germline CDR1 reads KGHSH; CDR2 reads LQKENI. V lost 0 bases, J lost 0 bases, and 9 bases stayed unmatched. This CDR3 comprises 20 residues. The CDR3 is CASSPPSGASGGTNTGELFF. The CDR3 DNA is TGTGCCAGCTCACCACCGTCTGGGGCTAGCGGGGGGACGAACACCGGGGAGCTGTTTTTT.

V gene TRBV6-5 combines with J gene TRBJ1-1; 10 positions match TRBD1. V lost 6 bases and J lost 4; bases outside the gene matches: 11. CDR3 length equals 16 residues. Germline CDR1 reads MNHEY; CDR2 reads SVGAGI. CDR3 nucleotides: TGTGCCAGCAGCTACGACAGGGGGCGAGGAACCACTGAAGCTTTCTTT. As protein: CASSYDRGRGTTEAFF.

The chain uses TRBV5-6 and TRBJ1-1, with 7 bases lining up with TRBD1. The CDR3 is 13 residues long. With V trimmed by 2 bases and J by 3 bases, 1 base remained unmatched. From germline, CDR1 is SGHDT and CDR2 YYEEEE. DNA of the CDR3: TGTGCCAGCAGCTTAGACAGGGACACTGAAGCTTTCTTT. The encoded protein is CASSLDRDTEAFF.

V is TRBV28 and J is TRBJ1-2, with 7 bases aligning to TRBD1. Germline V gene lookup returns CDR1 MDHEN and CDR2 SYDVKM. V dropped 6 bases and J dropped 6; count of bases not matched to a gene: 25. The CDR3 is made up of 19 amino acids. CDR3 bases: TGTGCCAGCAGGCCCACAATCCGGGGGGGGACGGAGGGGGCTGATGGCTACACCTTC. This codes for CASRPTIRGGTEGADGYTF.

The V and J genes are TRBV29-1 and TRBJ2-5; weak D call: TRBD1 (6 bases). The CDR3 loop spans 13 amino acids. V lost 4 bases to trimming and J lost 4 bases, with 13 bases between them. CDR1 and CDR2 (germline): SQVTM, ANQGSEA. The CDR3 DNA is TGCAGCGTTGTAAGGGGGTCTGGAGAGACCCAGTACTTC. This codes for CSVVRGSGETQYF. Using reference TRBV29-1 and TRBJ2-5 for the parts outside the CDR3, the full variable domain is SAVISQKPSRDICQRGTSLTIQCQVDSQVTMMFWYRQQPGQSLTLIATANQGSEATYESGFVIDKFPISRPNLTFSTLTVSNMSPEDSSIYLCSVVRGSGETQYFGPGTRLLVL.

The gene calls are TRBV9 and TRBJ1-5; D call uncertain. This CDR3 contains 13 residues. V gave up 2 bases and J gave up 3 bases, with 6 bases separating them. Germline V gene sequence: CDR1 SGDLS, CDR2 YYNGEE. CDR3 nucleotides: TGTGCCAGCAGCGTTCACACCAATCAGCCCCAGCATTTT. Translation: CASSVHTNQPQHF.

The V gene is TRBV7-9, the J gene TRBJ2-7; 7 nucleotides line up with TRBD1. The CDR3 covers 15 residues. Germline values: CDR1 SEHNR, CDR2 FQNEAQ (reference sequence). Unmatched junction bases numbered 9, after V lost 5 bases and J lost 2 bases. CDR3 bases: TGTGCCAGCAGCCCCTCGGGACAGCTCACCTACGAGCAGTACTTC. Its translation is CASSPSGQLTYEQYF.

The J gene is TRBJ1-6, the V gene TRBV28, with 9 bases matching TRBD1. The J segment lost 6 bases and the V segment lost 6 bases, leaving 9 bases of the junction unmatched. This CDR3 has 16 amino acids. The germline CDR1 and CDR2 sequences are MDHEN and SYDVKM. The CDR3 reads CASSLDSGQGNSPLHF. The CDR3 nucleotides are TGTGCCAGCAGCCTAGATTCGGGACAGGGTAATTCACCCCTCCACTTT. Looking up the rest from reference TRBV28 and TRBJ1-6 gives the full variable domain: DVKVTQSSRYLVKRTGEKVFLECVQDMDHENMFWYRQDPGLGLRLIYFSYDVKMKEKGDIPEGYSVSREKKERFSLILESASTNQTSMYLCASSLDSGQGNSPLHFGNGTRLTVT.